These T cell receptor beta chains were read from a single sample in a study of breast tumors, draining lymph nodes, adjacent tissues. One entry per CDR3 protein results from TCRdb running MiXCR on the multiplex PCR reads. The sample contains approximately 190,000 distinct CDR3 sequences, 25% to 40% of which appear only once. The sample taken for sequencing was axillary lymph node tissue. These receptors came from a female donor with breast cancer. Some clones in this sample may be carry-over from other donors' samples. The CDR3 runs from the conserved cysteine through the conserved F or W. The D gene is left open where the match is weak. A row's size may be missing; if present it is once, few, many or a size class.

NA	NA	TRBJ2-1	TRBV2	TGTGCCAGCAGTGAGGAGGGCAATGAGCAGTTCTTC	CASSEEGNEQFF
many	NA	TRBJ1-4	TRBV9	TGTGCCAGCAGCAGAGGGGGGGAAGGGGTTCTTGAAAAACTGTTTTTT	CASSRGGEGVLEKLFF
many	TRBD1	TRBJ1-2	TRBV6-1	TGTGCCAGCAGTGAACGACAGGGGGCGAGCTATGGCTACACCTTC	CASSERQGASYGYTF
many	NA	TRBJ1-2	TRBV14	TGTGCCAGCAGCCAAGAGGTACGGTCTGGAGGCTACACCTTC	CASSQEVRSGGYTF
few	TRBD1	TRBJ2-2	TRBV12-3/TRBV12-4	TGTGCCAGCAACAGGGGGGAGGAGGAGCTGTTTTTT	CASNRGEEELFF
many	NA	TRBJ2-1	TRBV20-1	TGCAGTGCTAGGACAGAAAATTTGAACAATGAGCAGTTCTTC	CSARTENLNNEQFF
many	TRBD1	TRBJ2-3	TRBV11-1	TGTGCCAGCAGCCCCCGGACAGGGGGAGCAGATACGCAGTATTTT	CASSPRTGGADTQYF
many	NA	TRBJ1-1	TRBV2	TGTGCCAGCAGTGCCCTCGAGAACACTGAAGCTTTCTTT	CASSALENTEAFF
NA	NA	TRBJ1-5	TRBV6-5	TGTGCCAGCAGTCACGAGGAGCTGGGGTCAAGGCCCCAGCATTTT	CASSHEELGSRPQHF
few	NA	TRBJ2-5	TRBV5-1	TGCGCCAGCAGCTGGGCAGGCGGGCAAGACACCCAGTACTTC	CASSWAGGQDTQYF
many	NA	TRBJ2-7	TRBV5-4	TGTGCCAGCAGCGATGGGAGCAAACCCTACGAGCAGTACTTC	CASSDGSKPYEQYF
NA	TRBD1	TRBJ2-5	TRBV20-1	TGCGGTGCCACACACAGGGGGCTAGAGACCCAGTGCTTC	CGATHRGLETQCF
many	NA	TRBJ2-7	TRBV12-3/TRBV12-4	TGTGCCAGCAGTTCCCCCGGGACACCCGTCGAGCAGTACTTC	CASSSPGTPVEQYF
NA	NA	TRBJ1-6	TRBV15	TGTGCCACCAGCAGAGATTCGGGGGGCAATTCACCCCTCCACTTT	CATSRDSGGNSPLHF
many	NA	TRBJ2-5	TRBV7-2	TGTGCCAGCAGCTCCCGGGGGGCAGGGGCGGAGACCCAGTACTTC	CASSSRGAGAETQYF
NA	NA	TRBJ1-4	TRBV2	TGTGCCAACAATAAGGAAGCAGGCTTATCTGAAAAGCTGTTTTTT	CANNKEAGLSEKLFF
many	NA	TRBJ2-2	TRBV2	TGTGCCAGCCTCCAACAGGGACGGTTGGACACCGGGGAGCTGTTTTTT	CASLQQGRLDTGELFF
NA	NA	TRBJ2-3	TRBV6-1	TGTGCCAGCCGCAGGGACTCCCTCTTGGATACGCAGTATTTT	CASRRDSLLDTQYF
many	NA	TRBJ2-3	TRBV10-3	TGTGCCATCAGTGAGTCGAACACAGATACGCAGTATTTT	CAISESNTDTQYF
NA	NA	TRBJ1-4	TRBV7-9	TGTGCCAGCAGCCCCGACAGGTGGGGTGAAAAACTGTTTTTT	CASSPDRWGEKLFF
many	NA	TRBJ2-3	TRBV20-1	TGCAGTGCTAGTTGGACAGATACGCAGTATTTT	CSASWTDTQYF
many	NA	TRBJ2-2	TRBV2	TGTGCCAGCAGTGAAAACAACCTGGACACCGGGGAGCTGTTTTTT	CASSENNLDTGELFF
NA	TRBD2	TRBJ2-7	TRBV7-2	TGTGCCAGCAGCCAGACTAGCGGGGACCCCTACGAGCAGTACTTC	CASSQTSGDPYEQYF
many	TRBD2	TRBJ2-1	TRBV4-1	TGCGCCAGCAGCCAAGAGAGGCTAGCGGGGACCAATGAGCAGTTCTTC	CASSQERLAGTNEQFF